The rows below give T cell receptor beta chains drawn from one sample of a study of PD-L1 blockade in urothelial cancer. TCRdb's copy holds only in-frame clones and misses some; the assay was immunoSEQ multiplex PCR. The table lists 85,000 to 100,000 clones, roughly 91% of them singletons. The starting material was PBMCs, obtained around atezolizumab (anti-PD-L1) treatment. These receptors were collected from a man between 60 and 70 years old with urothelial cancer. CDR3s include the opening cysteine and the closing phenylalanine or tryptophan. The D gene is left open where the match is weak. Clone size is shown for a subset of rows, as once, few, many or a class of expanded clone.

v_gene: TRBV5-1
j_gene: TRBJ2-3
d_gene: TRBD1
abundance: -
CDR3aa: CASSGGQGKPTDTQYF
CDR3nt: TGCGCCAGCAGCGGGGGACAGGGGAAGCCCACAGATACGCAGTATTTT

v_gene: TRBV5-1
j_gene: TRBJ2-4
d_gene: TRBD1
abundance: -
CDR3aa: CASSLAPGQGYGVNIQYF
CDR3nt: TGCGCCAGCAGCCTCGCCCCGGGACAGGGCTATGGGGTAAACATTCAGTACTTC

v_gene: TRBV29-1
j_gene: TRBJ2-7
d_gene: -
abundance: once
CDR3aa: CSVSSGSYEQYF
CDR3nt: TGCAGCGTTTCCAGTGGCTCCTACGAGCAGTACTTC

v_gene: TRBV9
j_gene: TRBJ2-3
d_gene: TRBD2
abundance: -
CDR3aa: CASNLGLGGDTQYF
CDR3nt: TGTGCCAGCAATCTGGGTTTGGGGGGGGATACGCAGTATTTT

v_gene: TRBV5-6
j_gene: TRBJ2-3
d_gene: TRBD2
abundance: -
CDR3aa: CASSGLAFSTDTQYF
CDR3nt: TGTGCCAGCAGCGGACTAGCGTTCAGCACAGATACGCAGTATTTT

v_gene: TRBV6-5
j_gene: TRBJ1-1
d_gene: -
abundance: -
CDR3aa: CASVREGMAEAFF
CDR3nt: TGTGCCAGCGTGAGGGAGGGTATGGCTGAAGCTTTCTTT

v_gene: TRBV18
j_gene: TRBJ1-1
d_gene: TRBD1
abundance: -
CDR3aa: CASSPQQGDMNTEAFF
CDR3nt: TGTGCCAGCTCACCACAACAGGGGGATATGAACACTGAAGCTTTCTTT

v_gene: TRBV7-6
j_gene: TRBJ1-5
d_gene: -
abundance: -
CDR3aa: CASSSQVAGSGQPQHF
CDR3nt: TGTGCCAGCAGCTCCCAGGTAGCGGGAAGCGGTCAGCCCCAGCATTTT

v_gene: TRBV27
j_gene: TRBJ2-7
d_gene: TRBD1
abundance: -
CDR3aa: CASSLRTGGTYEQYF
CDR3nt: TGTGCCAGCAGTTTAAGGACAGGGGGAACCTACGAGCAGTACTTC

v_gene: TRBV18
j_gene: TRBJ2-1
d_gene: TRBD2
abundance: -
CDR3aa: CASSPRTSGGSNEQFF
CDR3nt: TGTGCCAGCTCACCACGAACTAGCGGGGGGAGCAATGAGCAGTTCTTC

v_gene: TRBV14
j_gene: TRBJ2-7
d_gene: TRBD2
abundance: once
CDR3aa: CASSLLAGPYEQYF
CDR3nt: TGTGCCAGCAGCCTCCTAGCGGGTCCCTACGAGCAGTACTTC

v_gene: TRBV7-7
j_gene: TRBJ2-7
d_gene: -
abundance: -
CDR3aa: CASSGGTASSYEQYF
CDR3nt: TGTGCCAGCAGCGGGGGGACAGCGAGCTCCTACGAGCAGTACTTC

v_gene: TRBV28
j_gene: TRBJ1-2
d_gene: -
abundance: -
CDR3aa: CASSLDPGWGYTF
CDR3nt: TGTGCCAGCAGTTTGGACCCAGGGTGGGGCTACACCTTC

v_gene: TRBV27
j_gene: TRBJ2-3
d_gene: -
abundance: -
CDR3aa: CASKTQGLWTDTQYF
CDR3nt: TGTGCCAGCAAAACCCAGGGTCTGTGGACAGATACGCAGTATTTT

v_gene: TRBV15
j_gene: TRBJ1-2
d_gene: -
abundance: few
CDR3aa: CATSNSGTRGYTF
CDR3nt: TGTGCCACCAGCAACTCAGGGACTAGAGGCTACACCTTC

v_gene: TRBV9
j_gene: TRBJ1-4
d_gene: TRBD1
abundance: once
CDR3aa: CASSEGQGRLEKLFF
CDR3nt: TGTGCCAGCAGCGAAGGACAGGGGAGGCTTGAAAAACTGTTTTTT

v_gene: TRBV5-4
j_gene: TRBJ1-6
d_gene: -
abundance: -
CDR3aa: CASSLEGGYNSPLHF
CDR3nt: TGTGCCAGCAGCCTAGAAGGGGGTTATAATTCACCCCTCCACTTT

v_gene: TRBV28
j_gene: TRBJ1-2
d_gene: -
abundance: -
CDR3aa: CASSLSAGLNYGYTF
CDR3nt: TGTGCCAGCAGTTTATCCGCAGGGTTGAACTATGGCTACACCTTC

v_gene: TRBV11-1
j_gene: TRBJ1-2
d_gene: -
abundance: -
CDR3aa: CASSLNRVSDGGYTF
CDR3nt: TGTGCCAGCAGCCTTAACAGGGTATCGGACGGCGGCTACACCTTC

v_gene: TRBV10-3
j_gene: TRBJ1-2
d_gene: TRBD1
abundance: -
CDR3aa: CAISGGRGQGSNYGYTF
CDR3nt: TGTGCCATCAGTGGCGGACGAGGACAGGGGTCAAACTATGGCTACACCTTC

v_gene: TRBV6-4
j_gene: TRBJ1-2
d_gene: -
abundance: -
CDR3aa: CASLDRAYGYTF
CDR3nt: TGTGCCAGCCTGGACAGAGCCTATGGCTACACCTTC

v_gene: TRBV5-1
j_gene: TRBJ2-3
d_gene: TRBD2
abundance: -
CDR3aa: CASSSLSGSTDTQYF
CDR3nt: TGCGCCAGCAGCTCCCTTAGCGGGAGCACAGATACGCAGTATTTT

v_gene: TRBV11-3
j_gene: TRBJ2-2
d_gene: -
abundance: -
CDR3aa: CASSLGRGGAGELFF
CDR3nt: TGTGCCAGCAGCTTGGGGCGGGGTGGGGCCGGGGAGCTGTTTTTT

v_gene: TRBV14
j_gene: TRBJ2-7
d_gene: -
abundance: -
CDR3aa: CASSLGYEQYF
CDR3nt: TGTGCCAGCAGCCTCGGCTACGAGCAGTACTTC

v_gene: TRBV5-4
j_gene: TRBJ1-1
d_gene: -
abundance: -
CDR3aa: CASSLTDRGTEAFF
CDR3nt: TGTGCCAGCAGCTTAACCGACAGAGGAACTGAAGCTTTCTTT

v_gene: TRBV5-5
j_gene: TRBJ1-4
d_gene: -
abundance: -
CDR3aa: CASSLIVGRGDEKLFF
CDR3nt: TGTGCCAGCAGCTTGATCGTCGGCAGGGGCGATGAAAAACTGTTTTTT

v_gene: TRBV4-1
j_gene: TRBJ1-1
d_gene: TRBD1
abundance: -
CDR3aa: CASSQGTGVEAFF
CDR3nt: TGCGCCAGCAGCCAAGGGACAGGGGTTGAAGCTTTCTTT

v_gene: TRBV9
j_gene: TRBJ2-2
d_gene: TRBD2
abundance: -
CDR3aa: CASSGGLADTGELFF
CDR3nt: TGTGCCAGCAGCGGGGGACTAGCAGACACCGGGGAGCTGTTTTTT

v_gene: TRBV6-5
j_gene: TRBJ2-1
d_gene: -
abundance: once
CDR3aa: CASRSPGLLYNEQFF
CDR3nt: TGTGCCAGCAGGTCCCCGGGACTTCTCTACAATGAGCAGTTCTTC

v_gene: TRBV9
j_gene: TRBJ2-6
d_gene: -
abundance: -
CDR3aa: CASSPRGRGRAGANVLTF
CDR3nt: TGTGCCAGCAGCCCGAGAGGAAGGGGCAGGGCTGGGGCCAACGTCCTGACTTTC

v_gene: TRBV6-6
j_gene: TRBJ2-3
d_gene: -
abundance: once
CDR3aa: CASGSRTDTQYF
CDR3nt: TGTGCCAGCGGGAGCCGAACAGATACGCAGTATTTT

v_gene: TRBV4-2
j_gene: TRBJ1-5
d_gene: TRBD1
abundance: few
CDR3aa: CASSQEGTVPQEPQHF
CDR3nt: TGTGCCAGCAGCCAAGAAGGGACAGTACCTCAGGAGCCCCAGCATTTT

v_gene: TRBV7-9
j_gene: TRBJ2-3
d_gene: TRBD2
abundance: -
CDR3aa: CASSPTSGASSTDTQYF
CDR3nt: TGTGCCAGCAGCCCGACTAGCGGAGCTTCTAGCACAGATACGCAGTATTTT

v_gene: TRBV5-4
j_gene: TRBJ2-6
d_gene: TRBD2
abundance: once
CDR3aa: CASSPPGLAGGSSGANVLTF
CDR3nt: TGTGCCAGCAGCCCCCCCGGGCTAGCGGGGGGCTCTTCTGGGGCCAACGTCCTGACTTTC

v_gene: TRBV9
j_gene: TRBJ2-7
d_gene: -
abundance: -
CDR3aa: CASSAEGSYEQYF
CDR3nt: TGTGCCAGCAGCGCCGAGGGCTCCTACGAGCAGTACTTC

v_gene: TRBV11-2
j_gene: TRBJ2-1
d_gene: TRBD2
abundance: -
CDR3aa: CASSLGSSGNNEQFF
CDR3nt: TGTGCCAGCAGCTTAGGATCTAGCGGCAACAATGAGCAGTTCTTC

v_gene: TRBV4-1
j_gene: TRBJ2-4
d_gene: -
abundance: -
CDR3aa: CASSQEGGAGNIQYF
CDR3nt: TGCGCCAGCAGCCAAGAGGGGGGGGCGGGAAACATTCAGTACTTC

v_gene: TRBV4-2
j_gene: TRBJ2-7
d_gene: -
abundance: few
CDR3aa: CASSQGPAYEQYF
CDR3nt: TGTGCCAGCAGCCAAGGTCCCGCCTACGAGCAGTACTTC

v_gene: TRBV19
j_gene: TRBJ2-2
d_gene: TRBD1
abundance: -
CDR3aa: CASSKGQGRTGELFF
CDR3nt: TGTGCCAGTAGTAAGGGACAGGGGAGGACCGGGGAGCTGTTTTTT

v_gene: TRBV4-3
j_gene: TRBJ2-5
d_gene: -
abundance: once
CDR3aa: CASSPTGRDQETQYF
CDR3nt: TGCGCCAGCAGCCCCACGGGGAGAGACCAAGAGACCCAGTACTTC

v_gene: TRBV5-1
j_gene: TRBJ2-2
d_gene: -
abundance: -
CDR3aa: CASSLAPSGTGELFF
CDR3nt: TGCGCCAGCAGCTTGGCCCCTTCGGGCACCGGGGAGCTGTTTTTT

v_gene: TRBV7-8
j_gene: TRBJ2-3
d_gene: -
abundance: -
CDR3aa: CASSWKGLADTQYF
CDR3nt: TGTGCCAGCAGCTGGAAGGGGCTGGCAGATACGCAGTATTTT

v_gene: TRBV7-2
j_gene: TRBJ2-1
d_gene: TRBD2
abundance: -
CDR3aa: CASKLAGIHEQFF
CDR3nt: TGTGCCAGCAAACTAGCGGGAATCCATGAGCAGTTCTTC

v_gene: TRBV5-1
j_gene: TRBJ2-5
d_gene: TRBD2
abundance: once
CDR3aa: CASSLSGGQQETQYF
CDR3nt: TGCGCCAGCAGCTTGAGCGGGGGGCAACAAGAGACCCAGTACTTC